These 13 T cell receptor beta chains originate from one sample sequenced in a study of cytomegalovirus exposure and HLA in healthy donors. Profiled with immunoSEQ multiplex PCR; TCRdb holds only in-frame clones, not every one. The table includes over 150,000 clones, about 88% detected once. The specimen sequenced was PBMCs. The receptors come from a man younger than 35 in good health and CMV-seropositive.

V is TRBV4-3 and J is TRBJ1-2; D may be TRBD1 (5 bases). The CDR3 spans 16 residues. Between the trimmed V and J ends, which lost 0 bases and 0 bases, there was a span of 11 bases. Germline CDR1 is LGHNA and CDR2 is YSLEER. CDR3 residues: CASSQEMAGSNYGYTF. The DNA of the CDR3 is TGCGCCAGCAGCCAAGAAATGGCAGGGTCTAACTATGGCTACACCTTC.

The CDR3, as DNA: TGTGCCAGCAGTTACCCCAGCCCCCGAAGGGGGGAGACCCAGTACTTC. This sequence encodes CASSYPSPRRGETQYF. The J gene is TRBJ2-5, the V gene TRBV6-6, with D possibly matching TRBD1 (6 bases). Germline V CDR1 and CDR2: MNHNY, SVGAGI (reference sequence). The CDR3 has 16 amino acids. The V end was cut by 2 bases, the J end by 5 bases, with 18 bases between.

There are many counts of this clone. The rearrangement joins TRBV7-2 to TRBJ1-5; no firm D call. The CDR3 is 15 amino acids. Germline lookup yields CDR1 SGHTA and CDR2 FQGNSA. Trimming pared 1 base from V and 0 bases from J, leaving 7 bases between. CDR3 nucleotide sequence: TGTGCCAGCAGCTTAGGAGGGTATAGCAATCAGCCCCAGCATTTT. It codes for CASSLGGYSNQPQHF.

This chain joins TRBV13 and TRBJ2-3; D gene unclear. CDR1 is PRHDT and CDR2 is FYEKMQ in the germline V gene (reference sequence). Trimming left V 5 bases short and J 3 bases short, with 12 bases between. This CDR3 contains 14 residues. The CDR3, as DNA: TGTGCCAGCAGCCCGCGCGACGGGACAGATACGCAGTATTTT. Protein product: CASSPRDGTDTQYF.

The rearrangement links TRBV5-4 to TRBJ2-7; 7 bases agree with TRBD1. The CDR3 runs to 17 residues. CDR1 and CDR2 from the germline V gene are SGHNT and YYREEE (reference sequence). Unmatched junction bases numbered 14, after V lost 5 bases and J lost 0 bases. The CDR3 nucleotides are TGTGCCAGCAGTTTGCTTCCGCACGGGACAGTCTCCTACGAGCAGTACTTC. Translated, it gives CASSLLPHGTVSYEQYF. The variable domain in full, with the rest retrieved from reference TRBV5-4 and TRBJ2-7, is ETGVTQSPTHLIKTRGQQVTLRCSSQSGHNTVSWYQQALGQGPQFIFQYYREEENGRGNFPPRFSGLQFPNYSSELNVNALELDDSALYLCASSLLPHGTVSYEQYFGPGTRLTVT.

The chain employs TRBV19 and TRBJ1-2, with no clear D. Germline values: CDR1 LNHDA, CDR2 SQIVND (reference sequence). The CDR3 consists of 14 residues. The V end was cut by 3 bases, the J end by 6 bases, with 14 bases between. This chain's CDR3 is CASSINRDLDGYTF. Written as DNA, the CDR3 is TGTGCCAGTAGTATCAATCGGGATCTCGATGGCTACACCTTC.

This chain uses TRBV19 with TRBJ1-1, with D hard to call. The CDR3 is 15 amino acids. Per the germline V gene, CDR1 is LNHDA and CDR2 is SQIVND (reference sequence). V was pared by 1 base and J by 0 bases, with 9 bases between. The CDR3 loop is CASSIGNRLNTEAFF. In nucleotides, the CDR3 is TGTGCCAGTAGTATAGGTAACAGATTGAACACTGAAGCTTTCTTT.

The J gene is TRBJ2-7, the V gene TRBV7-6, with 9 bases fitting TRBD1. V lost 5 bases, J lost 4 bases, and 6 bases stayed unmatched. Germline V gene lookup returns CDR1 SGHVS and CDR2 FNYEAQ. The CDR3 extends over 14 amino acids. The CDR3: CASSPTGTGYEQYF. The CDR3, as DNA: TGTGCCAGCAGCCCCACCGGGACAGGGTACGAGCAGTACTTC.

V gene TRBV5-1 combines with J gene TRBJ2-3, with D possibly TRBD1 on 5 matching bases. V dropped 2 bases and J dropped 4 bases, with 8 bases sitting between them. CDR3 length: 13 residues. Germline lookup yields CDR1 SGHRS and CDR2 YFSETQ. DNA of the CDR3: TGCGCCAGCAGCTTCGGACATTCAGATACGCAGTATTTT. Translated, it gives CASSFGHSDTQYF.

The chain joins TRBV19 to TRBJ2-7; 14 bases are a match to TRBD2. The germline gives CDR1 LNHDA, CDR2 SQIVND (reference sequence). With 5 bases clipped from V and 7 bases from J, the junction kept 13 bases outside the gene matches. The CDR3 spans 17 residues. CDR3 sequence: CASSLGLAGVLSKEQYF. The CDR3 DNA sequence: TGTGCCAGTAGTCTGGGACTAGCGGGAGTCCTATCAAAGGAGCAGTACTTC.

V is TRBV6-1 and J is TRBJ2-2; tentative D call: TRBD2 (7 bases). The CDR3 runs 15 residues. V was trimmed by 1 base and J by 5 bases, leaving 11 bases between them. Germline CDR1 is MNHNS and CDR2 is SASEGT. The CDR3 DNA sequence: TGTGCCAGCAGTGAAGGCGGGGGCTGGACCGGGGAGCTGTTTTTT. This sequence encodes CASSEGGGWTGELFF.

This clone has just one count. The V call is TRBV18, the J call TRBJ2-7, with D possibly being TRBD1 (6 bases). The CDR3 runs to 13 residues. Germline V gene data show CDR1 as KGHSH and CDR2 as LQKENI. Trimming pared 6 bases from V and 0 bases from J, leaving 9 bases between. CDR3 bases: TGTGCCAGCTCCGTGACAGGCTCCTACGAGCAGTACTTC. This sequence encodes CASSVTGSYEQYF.

The rearrangement joins TRBV19 to TRBJ2-5; D gene ambiguous. Judging by the DNA end, TRBJ2-7 fits better; the J call may be wrong. In germline, CDR1 is LNHDA, CDR2 SQIVND (reference sequence). There are 11 residues in the CDR3. The CDR3 reads CARQNDYEQYF. The CDR3 nucleotides read TGTGCCAGACAGAACGACTACGAGCAGTACTTC.